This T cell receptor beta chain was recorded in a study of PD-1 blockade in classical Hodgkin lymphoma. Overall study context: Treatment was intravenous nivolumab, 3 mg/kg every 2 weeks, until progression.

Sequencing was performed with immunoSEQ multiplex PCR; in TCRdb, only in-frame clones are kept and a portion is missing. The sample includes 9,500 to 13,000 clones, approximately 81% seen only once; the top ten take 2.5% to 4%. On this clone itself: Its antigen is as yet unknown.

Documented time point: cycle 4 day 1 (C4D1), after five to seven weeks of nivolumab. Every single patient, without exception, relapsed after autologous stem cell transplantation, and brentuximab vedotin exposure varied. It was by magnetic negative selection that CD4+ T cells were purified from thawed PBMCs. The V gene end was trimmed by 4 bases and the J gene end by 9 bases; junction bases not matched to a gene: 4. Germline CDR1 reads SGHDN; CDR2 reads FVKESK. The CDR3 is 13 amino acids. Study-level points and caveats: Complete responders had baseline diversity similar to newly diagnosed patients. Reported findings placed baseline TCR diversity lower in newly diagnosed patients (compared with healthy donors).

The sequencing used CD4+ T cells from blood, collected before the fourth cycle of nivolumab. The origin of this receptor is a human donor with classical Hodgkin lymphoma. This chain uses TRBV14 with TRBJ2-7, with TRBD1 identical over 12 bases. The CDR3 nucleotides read TGTGCCAGCAGCCGGGACAGGGGGCTTGTGCAGTACTTC. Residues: CASSRDRGLVQYF.